Below are 27 T cell receptor beta chains sequenced from a single sample in a study of blood T cells in healthy people across ages. The second PCR ran roughly 6 to 11 cycles with a sample-barcoded 5' primer and J-beta primers. Each CDR3 protein is one row after TCRdb ran MiXCR on the 5' RACE reads. The data show fewer than 900,000 distinct CDR3 sequences, roughly 41% seen once. The material sequenced was blood. These TCRs come from a woman aged 60-75 years in good health.

This clonotype has only a few counts. This chain connects TRBV7-9 to TRBJ1-1; TRBD1 matches 7 bases. This CDR3 has 14 amino acids. The germline V gene has CDR1 SEHNR and CDR2 FQNEAQ (reference sequence). J was trimmed by 4 bases and V by 4 bases; bases with no gene match: 6. CDR3 amino acids: CASSSRTGVTEAFF. CDR3 coding DNA: TGTGCCAGCAGCTCCCGTACAGGGGTCACTGAAGCTTTCTTT.

This clonotype showed up many times. The chain couples TRBV29-1 to TRBJ2-3, with TRBD2 identical over 7 bases. Unmatched junction bases numbered 3, after V lost 6 bases and J lost 3 bases. CDR1 SQVTM and CDR2 ANQGSEA come from the germline V gene. The CDR3 spans 12 residues. The CDR3 nucleotides read TGCAGCGTCCAGGGAGGGACAGATACGCAGTATTTT. The encoded protein is CSVQGGTDTQYF.

The rearrangement joins TRBV10-3 to TRBJ2-4; maybe TRBD1 (7 bases). The DNA end favors TRBJ2-7, so the J call may be wrong. Germline CDR1 is ENHRY and CDR2 is SYGVKD. There are 14 residues in the CDR3. The CDR3 sequence is CAIRTGTRAYEQYF. CDR3 in DNA: TGTGCCATCAGGACAGGGACTCGTGCCTACGAGCAGTACTTC.

The chain joins TRBV6-1 to TRBJ2-7; D call uncertain. Germline CDR1 reads MNHNS; CDR2 reads SASEGT. V was cut by 6 bases and J by 3 bases, with 15 bases left in between. The CDR3 is made up of 14 amino acids. The CDR3 is CASSPPDILYEQYF. The CDR3 DNA reads as TGTGCCAGCAGCCCCCCCGACATTCTCTACGAGCAGTACTTC.

The chain has TRBV10-3 and TRBJ1-1; weak D call: TRBD1 (5 bases). CDR3 length: 13 amino acids. V lost 9 bases to trimming and J lost 4 bases, with 15 bases between them. CDR1 ENHRY and CDR2 SYGVKD come from the germline V gene. CDR3 sequence: CAIDSGTGTEAFF. The CDR3 bases are TGTGCCATAGATTCTGGGACCGGCACTGAAGCTTTCTTT.

The table lists this clonotype with a few counts. The chain uses TRBV25-1 and TRBJ1-2; D gene unclear. CDR1 MGHDK and CDR2 SYGVNS come from the germline V gene. There are 13 residues in the CDR3. V was pared by 3 bases and J by 3 bases, with 8 bases between. The CDR3 sequence is CASSDPGYYGYTF. The CDR3, as DNA: TGTGCCAGCAGTGATCCGGGCTACTATGGCTACACCTTC.

This clonotype was found a few times. The chain combines TRBV18 with TRBJ2-7; D tentatively fits TRBD1 or TRBD2 (5 bases each). This CDR3 spans 14 amino acids. The V and J ends lost 0 bases and 2 bases respectively, with 8 bases between them. The germline gives CDR1 KGHSH, CDR2 LQKENI. The CDR3 loop reads CASSPPGRAYEQYF. In DNA, the CDR3 is TGTGCCAGCTCACCACCGGGACGGGCCTACGAGCAGTACTTC.

In DNA form, the CDR3 reads TGTGCCAGCAGCTTAGACCCACTTAGAAGCGGGGGATTCTCCTACGAGCAGTACTTC. Translated, it gives CASSLDPLRSGGFSYEQYF. This chain joins TRBV7-6 and TRBJ2-7; 8 bases fit TRBD2. This CDR3 comprises 19 residues. V lost 1 base to trimming and J lost 0 bases; unmatched junction nucleotides: 14. Germline CDR1 and CDR2: SGHVS and FNYEAQ.

About this clonotype itself: Likely a read error: the CDR3 ends without its conserved phenylalanine or tryptophan. The chain uses TRBV4-2 and TRBJ2-5; D is unresolved. The DNA end is a closer match to TRBJ2-7, so the J assignment may be wrong. Germline CDR1 reads LGHNA; CDR2 reads YNFKEQ. The CDR3 covers 13 residues. The CDR3 here is CASSQGGNYEQYL. For the CDR3, the DNA is TGTGCCAGCAGCCAAGGGGGTAATTACGAGCAGTACTTG.

This clonotype was counted between two and nine times. The chain links TRBV12-3 or TRBV12-4 to TRBJ2-5, with D perhaps matching TRBD1 (6 bases). The germline V and J ends were trimmed by 6 bases and 11 bases, with 25 bases remaining between them. There are 15 residues in the CDR3. CDR3 nucleotides: TGTGCCAGCAGCCCTGACAGGTTTTATGGGAATGAGCAGTACTTC. This encodes CASSPDRFYGNEQYF.

At least ten counts were recorded for this clonotype. The rearrangement links TRBV5-1 to TRBJ1-1, with D uncertain. V lost 0 bases to trimming and J lost 0 bases, with 3 bases between them. There are 13 residues in the CDR3. Germline CDR1 is SGHRS and CDR2 is YFSETQ. The CDR3 DNA reads as TGCGCCAGCAGCTTGGAGCTGAACACTGAAGCTTTCTTT. This encodes CASSLELNTEAFF.

Points on this clonotype: At one boundary the junction diverges from the germline segment, which might be a read error. The CDR3, as DNA: TGCGCCAGCACCTTGGGGACTGAAGCTTTCTTT. Encoded protein: CASTLGTEAFF. The J gene is TRBJ1-1, the V gene TRBV5-1; D unresolved. The germline gives CDR1 SGHRS, CDR2 YFSETQ. This CDR3 has 11 residues.

The CDR3 is CAWSLAGAVYQETQYF. CDR3 bases: TGTGCCTGGAGCCTAGCGGGAGCCGTATACCAAGAGACCCAGTACTTC. The gene calls are TRBV30 and TRBJ2-5, with TRBD2 matching over 10 bases. The ends lost 3 bases at V and 0 bases at J; junction bases unmatched: 7. The CDR3 totals 16 residues. The germline V gene has CDR1 GTSNPN and CDR2 SVGIG (reference sequence).

This clonotype was counted only a few times. The V gene is TRBV24-1, the J gene TRBJ2-5; 10 bases align to TRBD2. The trim removed 4 bases at V and 5 bases at J, leaving 6 bases unmatched. CDR1 is KGHDR, CDR2 SFDVKD, per germline. The CDR3 has 15 amino acids. CDR3 DNA: TGTGCCACCAGTGACCCAGGGACTAGCGTTGAGACCCAGTACTTC. Its translation: CATSDPGTSVETQYF.

This clonotype was seen once. V is TRBV10-3 and J is TRBJ2-1; D remains ambiguous. Trimming stripped 2 bases from V and 11 bases from J, with 16 bases between. CDR3 size: 14 residues. Germline CDR1 is ENHRY and CDR2 is SYGVKD. The CDR3 nucleotides are TGTGCCATCAGTGAGAGGTCGGACGAGAACAAGCAGTTCTTC. It is translated as CAISERSDENKQFF.

The V and J genes are TRBV9 and TRBJ2-1; the match to TRBD2 covers 11 bases. The CDR3 is 16 residues long. CDR1 is SGDLS, CDR2 YYNGEE, per germline. V trimming: 3 bases; J trimming: 10 bases; junction bases outside the gene matches: 12. CDR3 loop: CASSATGLADPYEQFF. CDR3 coding DNA: TGTGCCAGCAGCGCCACGGGACTAGCGGATCCCTACGAGCAGTTCTTC.

The chain carries TRBV20-1 and TRBJ2-2, with a possible D match to TRBD1 (6 bases). This CDR3 has 13 residues. With 5 bases removed from V and 5 bases from J, the gap between germline ends came to 12 bases. Germline CDR1 is DFQATT and CDR2 is SNEGSKA (reference sequence). The CDR3 loop reads CSAYRESTGELFF. In DNA form, the CDR3 reads TGCAGTGCTTACAGGGAGAGTACCGGGGAGCTGTTTTTT.

This clonotype was seen repeatedly, ten times or more. The V and J genes are TRBV20-1 and TRBJ1-2, with D hard to call. This CDR3 has 14 residues. Per the germline V gene, CDR1 is DFQATT and CDR2 is SNEGSKA (reference sequence). V lost 0 bases, J lost 0 bases, and 8 bases lay in between. CDR3 in DNA: TGCAGTGCTAGAGATCTAAGAGCTAACTATGGCTACACCTTC. This gives the protein CSARDLRANYGYTF.

The rearrangement joins TRBV29-1 to TRBJ2-1; tentative D call: TRBD2 (5 bases). The CDR3 is 12 amino acids. V was shortened by 7 bases and J by 4 bases, with 11 bases between the two germline ends. Germline loops: CDR1 SQVTM, CDR2 ANQGSEA. The CDR3 DNA reads as TGCAGCGCCCTACTAGATTACAATGAGCAGTTCTTC. Residues: CSALLDYNEQFF.

On this clonotype: A junction boundary mismatches the germline segment, possibly from a read error. CDR3 amino acids: CASSASHSGETRYF. In nucleotides, the CDR3 is TGCGCCAGCAGCGCCTCCCACAGCGGAGAGACCCGGTACTTC. This chain joins TRBV5-1 and TRBJ2-5; weak D call: TRBD2 (5 bases). There are 14 residues in the CDR3. Per the germline V gene, CDR1 is SGHRS and CDR2 is YFSETQ.

V and J are TRBV12-3 or TRBV12-4 and TRBJ1-2; weak D call: TRBD1 (5 bases). The CDR3 is 13 residues long. V lost 6 bases and J lost 3, with 11 bases in between. The CDR3 region is CASSTSGDYGYTF. CDR3 in DNA: TGTGCCAGCAGCACGTCGGGGGACTATGGCTACACCTTC.

This clonotype was counted at least ten times. J is TRBJ2-1 and V is TRBV5-1; 11 bases are shared with TRBD2. Germline V CDR1 and CDR2: SGHRS, YFSETQ. Trimming at V came to 4 bases and at J to 4 bases, leaving 7 bases not matched to a gene. The CDR3 is 16 amino acids. The CDR3 spells CASSAELAGVYNEQFF. The CDR3 DNA is TGCGCCAGCAGCGCCGAACTAGCGGGGGTATACAATGAGCAGTTCTTC.

This clonotype was seen only a few times. The chain links TRBV20-1 to TRBJ2-5; 12 nucleotides align to TRBD2. Losses at the gene ends were 0 bases for V and 4 bases for J; bases not matched to a gene: 9. This CDR3 is built from 17 residues. Germline V gene sequence: CDR1 DFQATT, CDR2 SNEGSKA (reference sequence). The DNA of the CDR3 is TGCAGTGCTAGAGATTCTAGCGGGAGGGCCGAGGGAGAGACCCAGTACTTC. As protein: CSARDSSGRAEGETQYF.

The rearrangement links TRBV9 to TRBJ2-1, with 10 bases that match TRBD2. J was trimmed by 0 bases and V by 10 bases; bases with no gene match: 10. Germline CDR1 and CDR2: SGDLS and YYNGEE. The CDR3 has 16 amino acids. This CDR3 is CAGGPASGSSYNEQFF. The DNA for the CDR3 is TGTGCCGGGGGCCCAGCTAGCGGGAGCTCCTACAATGAGCAGTTCTTC.

The chain couples TRBV6-5 to TRBJ2-7; no definite D call. Germline CDR1 reads MNHEY; CDR2 reads SVGAGI. The CDR3 spans 15 residues. V was pared by 0 bases and J by 0 bases, with 9 bases between. The CDR3 nucleotides are TGTGCCAGCAGTTACTCGGCCGCCCCCTCCTACGAGCAGTACTTC. Encoded protein: CASSYSAAPSYEQYF.

This rearrangement joins TRBV6-2 or TRBV6-3 to TRBJ1-2, with 9 bases aligning to TRBD1. In germline, CDR1 is MNHEY, CDR2 SVGEGT. J gave up 6 bases and V 8 bases, and 7 bases lay outside the gene matches. The CDR3 runs to 13 residues. As DNA, the CDR3 is TGTGCCAGCCGCCGGGACAGGGATCATGGCTACACCTTC. Protein product: CASRRDRDHGYTF.

The V gene is TRBV20-1, the J gene TRBJ1-5; 8 bases agree with TRBD1. Germline-derived CDR1 and CDR2 are DFQATT and SNEGSKA (reference sequence). The V and J ends lost 3 bases and 2 bases, in that order; junction bases with no gene match: 6. The CDR3 runs to 15 residues. The DNA of the CDR3 is TGCAGTGCTAGGACAGGGGTATATGGCAATCAGCCCCAGCATTTT. Its translation is CSARTGVYGNQPQHF.